This T cell receptor beta chain comes out of a study of cytomegalovirus exposure and HLA in healthy donors (TCRdb year 2017). General notes on the study: An earlier analysis of several hundred of the donors reported approximately 300 Gb of sequence data and roughly 100 million unique TCR beta sequences from roughly 180 million T cells. An early release that covered about 600 HLA-typed donors contained 250 to 350 gigabases of sequencing data and around 85 million unique TCR sequences. Among the approximately 420 genotyped donors, approximately 76% belonged to the genetic ancestry cluster associated with self-reported Caucasian donors. The study aimed to test whether cataloging public T cell receptors could reveal signatures of past pathogen exposure. The study used immunosequencing to profile the T cell repertoires of some 600 subjects and linked those repertoires to cytomegalovirus serostatus. Besides the first cohort of about 730 subjects, a separate validation cohort made up of 120 different subjects was used. To predict cytomegalovirus infection status, the study brought together high-throughput TCR immunosequencing, statistical association of individual TCRs with disease status, and machine learning. A later analysis re-examined previously published TCR beta repertoires from hundreds of donors and added high-resolution HLA genotyping to investigate patterns of TCR occurrence. The later analysis used no new phenotypic data to find candidate immune exposures, relying instead on TCR beta sequences and their occurrence across donors. An earlier analysis of around 540 of the donors applied high-throughput TCR beta sequencing to assess whether each TCR beta V gene segment acted as functional or pseudogenic. Alongside the repertoire data, information on donor age, sex, ethnicity and CMV serostatus was compiled. A later genetic analysis used genome-wide SNP genotypes for about 65% of the 666 donors, treating that subset as a discovery cohort. All discovery cohort repertoires had been generated using a single sequencing platform. HLA typing covered class I and class II loci at four-digit resolution. Typing coverage varied by locus: roughly 629-640 donors for A, B, C, DRB1 and DQB1; more than 500 for DQA1; more than 600 for DPA1; approximately 450 for DPB1. Four or five DR-DQ haplotypes were handled as single units for association and clustering because linkage in the cohort was strong. On average, 235,054 unique TCR beta nucleotide sequences were sequenced per donor among some 430 genotyped donors of the cohort, with 15% to 20% of those sequences being non-productive. What the work shows at the level of the full study, not this receptor alone: An association between a missense DCLRE1C variant and V-gene and J-gene trimming of TCR beta chains was found in a later genetic analysis and replicated in an independent cohort. In a later analysis, HLA-associated TCR beta chains were found to be more clonally expanded and to have lower generation probabilities than equally common non-associated chains. A later analysis found that most CMV-associated TCR beta chains appeared HLA-restricted, with HLA associations seemingly driven largely by CMV exposure. Immune exposure information for the cohort was limited to CMV serostatus. Linkage disequilibrium might explain the correlated functional status among segregating V segments, but an unknown experimental factor could not be ruled out. The study gave a list of more than 150 TCR beta chains associated with cytomegalovirus. Some IMGT-functional V segments, including TRBV6-2 and TRBV6-3, could not be told apart with the 87-base-pair reads, so those segments were excluded. Specific HLA alleles were associated with over 15,000 TCR beta sequences at a false discovery rate of 0.05 in a later analysis. It was suggested by the authors that the approach could potentially be generalized to other disease states and immunological phenotypes. Because counts were too low, about 18 rarely observed V segments, including chromosome 9 orphons, were left out of the earlier analysis of over 550 of the donors. Three of the identified cytomegalovirus-associated TCR beta chains were confirmed in vitro to be specific for cytomegalovirus antigens. According to a later analysis, TCR association rates differed among HLA loci, with DRB1 alleles showing the most associated TCRs and HLA-C alleles showing the fewest. Because HLA typing was unavailable for some donors at each locus, only the typed subset was used in association tests. The sequencing pipeline was judged likely to have produced a cluster of highly shared sequence variants as a technical artifact. In a later analysis, several top co-occurrence clusters were reported to appear linked to parvovirus B19, influenza, CMV and Epstein-Barr virus. An earlier analysis of approximately 570 of the donors showed that most TCR beta V segments appeared in productive rearrangements either about 87% or about 30% of the time, which broadly matched IMGT annotations. Most TCR sequences were seen in very few donors, while some public TCRs were found in many individuals. When HLA alleles, especially DR and DQ, strongly co-occurred, TCR associations were difficult to assign to individual alleles. In this cohort, only TCR beta chains were sequenced, and detectable features were limited by the absence of alpha or paired-chain data. A further reported finding was that TCR beta sequences accurately predicted the HLA-A and HLA-B alleles for most subjects in the first cohort. In a later genetic analysis, fewer N-insertions in productive TCRs were reported among donors in an Asian-associated ancestry cluster than the roughly 700-donor mean. Sequencing depth was assumed to be roughly uniform across donors in the presence/absence analyses, though that assumption may not hold. Cytomegalovirus status was reported to be diagnosed by the classifier with high specificity and sensitivity in both the original and validation cohorts.

A note on this clone: Its antigen is not yet known. Qualities for individual bases were not recorded, and no much larger clone is one base off.

The cohort comprised some 730 healthy bone marrow donors. All cohort members were sampled while nominally healthy, although unrecorded immune exposures were likely present. The donor tested CMV seropositive and was one of the 289 seropositive cohort members. A peripheral blood sample was collected from each donor, and TCR beta sequencing was performed on peripheral blood mononuclear cells. Genomic DNA was extracted from the blood cell samples with the Qiagen DNeasy Blood Extraction Kit. Inclusive of the bounding cysteine and phenylalanine, the CDR3 is 15 residues long. This entry keeps only the CDR3 DNA: 45 bases, framed from base 1. The germline V gene supplies CDR1 MNHEY and CDR2 SVGAGI. Trimming accounts for 0 bases at V and 4 bases at J, while the number of junction bases matched to no gene is 4. The library relied on the immunoSEQ multiplex PCR assay. The multiplex PCR relied on a mix of 60 forward primers for TCR Vbeta segments and 13 reverse primers for TCR Jbeta segments. The CDR3 region of rearranged TCR beta genes was amplified from genomic DNA by a multiplex PCR assay. The amplified TCR beta libraries were sequenced on the Illumina HiSeq System as 87-base-pair reads. The published analysis was carried out like this. In a later analysis, some 80 million unique TCR beta chains were counted across the roughly 670 repertoires, and roughly 11 million of these chains were shared by at least two donors. Raw reads were error-corrected and collapsed into unique sequences by a nearest-neighbor algorithm in which closely related sequences were merged to remove PCR and sequencing errors. Alignment of CDR3 sequences to IMGT reference sequences was used to assign V, D and J gene segments. Each retained sequence needed at least a six-nucleotide match to both a V gene segment and a J gene segment. Rearrangements were classified as productive when the CDR3 lacked stop codons and remained in frame with V and J, and all other rearrangements were classified as non-productive. CDR3 was defined by IMGT convention, running from the second conserved V-encoded cysteine to the conserved J-encoded phenylalanine. The earlier analysis of 500 to 750 of the donors excluded any sequence lacking an unambiguous match to a single V gene segment. An earlier analysis of roughly 590 of the donors called V segments functional above 56.7% productive rearrangements and segregating when the between-donor standard deviation exceeded 5%. To diagnose cytomegalovirus status from the catalog of TCR beta chain sequences, a statistical classification framework was built. A later analysis assigned V and J genes by comparing TCR nucleotide sequences with IMGT/GENE-DB human TR gene sequences. The TCRdist pipeline was used in a later analysis to assign CDR3 sequences and most-parsimonious VDJ recombination scenarios. In a later analysis, each TCR beta chain was defined by its CDR3 amino acid sequence together with its V-gene family, and reads without a unique V-gene family were excluded. As a way to deal with suspected cross-contamination and a sequencing artifact, a later analysis dropped over 550 nucleotide sequences that were highly shared and had low generation probability. A later analysis calculated a clonal expansion index for each public chain from normalized within-repertoire ranks of inferred template counts. In a later analysis, generation probabilities were computed with a VDJ recombination model fitted to out-of-frame rearrangements, and the resulting probabilities were checked against IGoR. Hypergeometric tests were used in a later analysis to score TCR-TCR, TCR-HLA and TCR-CMV co-occurrence, with a repertoire-size bias correction applied to the TCR pairs. A later analysis estimated false discovery rates by permuting HLA or CMV assignments 20 times. In a later analysis, co-occurring TCRs were grouped using DBSCAN, with TCRdist sequence similarity added in when clustering inside HLA-allele-positive subsets. Repertoires with fewer than 30,000 or more than 120,000 public chains, plus five repertoires with anomalous nucleotide sharing, were excluded from co-occurrence clustering. TCRdb retrieved this table from immuneACCESS and kept in-frame rearrangements only. Not all clones are present; in checked studies, unresolved V genes account for under half, and no reason is known for the remainder. V and J calls and clone size are copied from that table; D and trimming were computed from the DNA. This sample gives over 150,000 clones in total; around 82% of them show up just once. Jointly, the top ten make up around 10% of the sample.

The chain is assembled from TRBV6-5 and TRBJ2-3, and TRBD2 matches 7 of the central bases. The clonotype was recovered from a man aged 50 or older in good health and CMV-seropositive. The sequenced sample consisted of PBMCs. The sequence in DNA is TGTGCCAGCAGTTACTCGATCGCGGGAGCAGATACGCAGTATTTT. Translated, it reads CASSYSIAGADTQYF.